This TCR beta chain was captured by sequencing in a study of regulatory T cells in long-lasting Graves disease. This clonotype was counted a few times. Arm-PCR of CDR3 regions and iRepertoire HTBI primers were used to build TCR beta libraries. TCRdb reanalysed the multiplex PCR reads using MiXCR and keeps one entry per CDR3 protein. The data show about 430,000 distinct CDR3 sequences, 15% seen once. The time point: newly diagnosed GD, antithyroid drugs for less than 3 months. The authors made the TCR library using RNA they extracted from PBMCs. The CDR3 is 14 residues long. Trimming took off 3 bases at V and 0 bases at J, with 9 bases between the two ends. Germline CDR1 and CDR2: MGHDK and SYGVNS. The same sample was also used in a study of T cells in Graves' hyperthyroidism and ophthalmopathy. From that paper: The diagnostic basis comprised clinical symptoms, serum thyroxine and TRAb, thyroid ultrasound and orbital computed tomography. An initial round of RT-PCR targeting the TCR CDR3 relied on the HTBI primer set.

The specimen was peripheral blood mononuclear cells (PBMCs), collected at new diagnosis, from a patient treated with antithyroid drugs. This clonotype was sampled from a woman in her thirties or forties with Graves disease. The chain recombines TRBV25-1 with TRBJ2-7; tentative D call: TRBD2 (6 bases). Here the CDR3 reads CASSERGLSYEQYF. As DNA, the CDR3 is TGTGCCAGCAGTGAGCGGGGCCTCTCCTACGAGCAGTACTTC.